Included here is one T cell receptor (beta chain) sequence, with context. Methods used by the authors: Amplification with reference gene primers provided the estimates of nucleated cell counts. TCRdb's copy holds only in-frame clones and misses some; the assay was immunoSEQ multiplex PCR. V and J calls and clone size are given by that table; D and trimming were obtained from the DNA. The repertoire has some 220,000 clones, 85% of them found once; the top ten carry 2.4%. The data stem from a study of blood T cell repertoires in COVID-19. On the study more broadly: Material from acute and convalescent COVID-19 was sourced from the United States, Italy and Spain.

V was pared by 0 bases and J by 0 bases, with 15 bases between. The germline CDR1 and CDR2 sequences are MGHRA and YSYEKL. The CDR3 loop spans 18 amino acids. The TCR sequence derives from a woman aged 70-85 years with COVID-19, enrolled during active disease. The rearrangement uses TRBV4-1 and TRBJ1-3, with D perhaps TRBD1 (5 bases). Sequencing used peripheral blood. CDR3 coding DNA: TGCGCCAGCAGCCAAGAGGGGGGTCAGCGCTCCTCTGGAAACACCATATATTTT. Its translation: CASSQEGGQRSSGNTIYF.